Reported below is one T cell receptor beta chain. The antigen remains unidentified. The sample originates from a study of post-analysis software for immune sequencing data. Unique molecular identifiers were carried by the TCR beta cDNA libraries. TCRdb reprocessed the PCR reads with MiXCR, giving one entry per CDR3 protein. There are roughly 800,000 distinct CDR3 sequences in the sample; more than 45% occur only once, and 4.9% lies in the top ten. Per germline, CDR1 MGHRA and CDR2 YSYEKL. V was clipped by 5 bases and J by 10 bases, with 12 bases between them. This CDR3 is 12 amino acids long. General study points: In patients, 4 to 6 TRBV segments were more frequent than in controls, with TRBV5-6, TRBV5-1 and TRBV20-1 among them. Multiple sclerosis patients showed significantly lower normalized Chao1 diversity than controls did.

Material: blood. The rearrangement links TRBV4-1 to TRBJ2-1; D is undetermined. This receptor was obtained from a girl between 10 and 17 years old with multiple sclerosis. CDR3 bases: TGCGCCAGCAGCGCCCTCTCCGGGGAGCAGTTCTTC. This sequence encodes CASSALSGEQFF.